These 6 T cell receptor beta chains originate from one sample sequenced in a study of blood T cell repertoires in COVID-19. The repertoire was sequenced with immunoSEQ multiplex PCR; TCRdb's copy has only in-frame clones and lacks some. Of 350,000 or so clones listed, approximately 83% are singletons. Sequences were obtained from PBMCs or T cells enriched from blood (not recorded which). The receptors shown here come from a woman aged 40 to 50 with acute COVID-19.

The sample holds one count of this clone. CDR3 DNA sequence: TGTGCCAGCAGGGAGACCTGGGACAGCCGATATGGCTACACCTTC. Translating it yields CASRETWDSRYGYTF. This chain joins TRBV6-5 and TRBJ1-2; 7 positions agree with TRBD1. With V trimmed by 6 bases and J by 5 bases, 12 bases remained unmatched. Germline CDR1 reads MNHEY; CDR2 reads SVGAGI. There are 15 residues in the CDR3.

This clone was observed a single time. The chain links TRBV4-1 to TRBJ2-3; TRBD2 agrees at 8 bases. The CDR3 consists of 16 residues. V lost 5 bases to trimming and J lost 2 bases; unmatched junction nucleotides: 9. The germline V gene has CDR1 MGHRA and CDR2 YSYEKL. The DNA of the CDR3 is TGCGCCAGCAGCTTCATGACTAGCGTAGACACAGATACGCAGTATTTT. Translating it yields CASSFMTSVDTDTQYF.

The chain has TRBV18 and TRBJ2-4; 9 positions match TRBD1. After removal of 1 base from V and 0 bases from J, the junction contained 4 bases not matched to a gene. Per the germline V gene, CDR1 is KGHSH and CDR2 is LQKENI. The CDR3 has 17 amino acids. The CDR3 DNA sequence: TGTGCCAGCTCACCACTGGGACAGGGTGTAGCCAAAAACATTCAGTACTTC. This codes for CASSPLGQGVAKNIQYF.

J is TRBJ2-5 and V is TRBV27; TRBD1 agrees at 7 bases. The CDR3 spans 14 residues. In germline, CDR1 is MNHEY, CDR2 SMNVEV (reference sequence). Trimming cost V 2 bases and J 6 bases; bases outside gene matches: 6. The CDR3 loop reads CASSLRQGLKTQYF. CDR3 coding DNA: TGTGCCAGCAGTTTAAGACAGGGTTTGAAGACCCAGTACTTC.

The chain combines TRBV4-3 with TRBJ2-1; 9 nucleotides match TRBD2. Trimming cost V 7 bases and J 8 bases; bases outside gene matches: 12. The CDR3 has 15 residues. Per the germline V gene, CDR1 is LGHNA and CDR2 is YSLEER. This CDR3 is CASKKRLAGRYEQFF. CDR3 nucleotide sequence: TGCGCCAGCAAAAAAAGGCTAGCGGGAAGGTATGAGCAGTTCTTC.

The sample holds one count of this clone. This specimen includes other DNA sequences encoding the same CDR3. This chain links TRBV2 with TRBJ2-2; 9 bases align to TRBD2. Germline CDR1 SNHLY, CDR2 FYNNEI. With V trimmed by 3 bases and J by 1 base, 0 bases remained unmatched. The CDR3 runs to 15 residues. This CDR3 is CASSETSGNTGELFF. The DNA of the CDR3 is TGTGCCAGCAGTGAGACTAGCGGGAACACCGGGGAGCTGTTTTTT.